Following are 9 T cell receptor beta chains from one sample sequenced in a study of T cells in Graves' hyperthyroidism and ophthalmopathy. RNA transcripts provided the source from which TCR beta CDR3 regions were amplified. The study used the HTBI primer set for a first-round RT-PCR of the TCR CDR3. One entry per CDR3 protein results from TCRdb running MiXCR on the multiplex PCR reads. The data show about 480,000 distinct CDR3 sequences, with over 13% seen just once and less than 20% held by the top ten. Sequencing was done on a sample of blood. The receptors originated from a woman younger than 30 with Graves' hyperthyroidism.

This clonotype has a count of ten or more. This chain links TRBV7-2 with TRBJ2-7; 8 positions match TRBD2. From germline, CDR1 is SGHTA and CDR2 FQGNSA. J was trimmed by 3 bases and V by 1 base; bases with no gene match: 5. This CDR3 spans 15 amino acids. The CDR3 bases are TGTGCCAGCAGCTTAGAGGGCGGGAGGATCTACGAGCAGTACGTC. This sequence encodes CASSLEGGRIYEQYV.

There are many counts of this clonotype. The chain couples TRBV30 to TRBJ1-1; weak D call: TRBD1 (5 bases). The CDR3 is 13 amino acids. The germline V gene encodes CDR1 GTSNPN and CDR2 SVGIG (reference sequence). V gave up 2 bases and J gave up 9 bases, with 16 bases separating them. The CDR3 sequence is CAWSSPRVKQAFF. DNA of the CDR3: TGTGCCTGGAGTTCCCCCAGGGTGAAACAAGCTTTCTTT.

Ten or more counts support this clonotype. The chain is built from TRBV12-3 or TRBV12-4 and TRBJ1-2, with 7 bases lining up with TRBD1. The V gene end was trimmed by 5 bases and the J gene end by 1 base; junction bases not matched to a gene: 10. This CDR3 spans 16 amino acids. The CDR3: CASSPNRQGFNYGYTF. CDR3 nucleotide sequence: TGTGCCAGCAGTCCAAATCGACAGGGTTTTAACTATGGCTACACCTTC.

Many counts were recorded for this clonotype. The chain combines TRBV19 with TRBJ2-7; TRBD2 matches at 8 bases. The CDR3 is 15 amino acids. Germline trimming cut 3 bases from V and 2 bases from J; bases unmatched to any gene: 6. Germline-derived CDR1 and CDR2 are LNHDA and SQIVND (reference sequence). The CDR3 nucleotides read TGTGCCAGTAGTATTTCAAGCGGGAGTACCTACGAGCAGTACGTC. It encodes CASSISSGSTYEQYV.

This clonotype was picked up many times. The rearrangement uses TRBV12-3 or TRBV12-4 and TRBJ2-2; 7 positions agree with TRBD2. The trim removed 5 bases at V and 7 bases at J, leaving 4 bases unmatched. There are 13 residues in the CDR3. CDR3: CASSAGELGELFF. The CDR3 DNA follows: TGTGCCAGCAGTGCGGGAGAGCTCGGGGAGCTGTTTTTT.

This clonotype was recorded once. The rearrangement uses TRBV28 and TRBJ2-7, with unresolved D. Deletions cut 3 bases from V and 0 bases from J, with 12 bases between. Germline V gene data show CDR1 as MDHEN and CDR2 as SYDVKM. The CDR3 spans 15 residues. CDR3 protein: CASSFNRKSSYEQYF. CDR3 in DNA: TGTGCCAGCAGTTTTAACAGAAAGAGCTCCTACGAGCAGTACTTC.

This clonotype was picked up many times. This CDR3 reads CASSAMDRRYNEQFF. CDR3 nucleotides: TGTGCCAGCAGCGCGATGGACAGGCGCTACAATGAGCAGTTCTTC. The chain links TRBV9 to TRBJ2-1; 7 bases align to TRBD1. CDR1 SGDLS and CDR2 YYNGEE come from the germline V gene. The CDR3 runs 15 residues. Trimming removed 3 bases from V and 3 bases from J; junction bases left unmatched: 6.

A few counts support this clonotype. The V and J genes are TRBV20-1 and TRBJ2-1; tentatively, D is TRBD2 (6 bases). This CDR3 has 14 amino acids. V was pared by 6 bases and J by 4 bases, with 16 bases between. Germline V gene data show CDR1 as DFQATT and CDR2 as SNEGSKA (reference sequence). The CDR3 DNA sequence: TGCAGTGCCGGGGGACGGAGAAGGTACAATGAGCAGTTCTTC. Its translation: CSAGGRRRYNEQFF.

This clonotype showed up just a few times. Sequence at one end of the junction differs from germline and may be a read error. The V call is TRBV3-1, the J call TRBJ1-3; 7 bases are a match to TRBD1. CDR1 is LGHDT, CDR2 YNNKEL, per germline (reference sequence). The CDR3 covers 16 residues. The DNA of the CDR3 is TGTGCCAGCAGTAAGGGACAGACCCACTCTGGAAGCACCATATATTTT. It codes for CASSKGQTHSGSTIYF.